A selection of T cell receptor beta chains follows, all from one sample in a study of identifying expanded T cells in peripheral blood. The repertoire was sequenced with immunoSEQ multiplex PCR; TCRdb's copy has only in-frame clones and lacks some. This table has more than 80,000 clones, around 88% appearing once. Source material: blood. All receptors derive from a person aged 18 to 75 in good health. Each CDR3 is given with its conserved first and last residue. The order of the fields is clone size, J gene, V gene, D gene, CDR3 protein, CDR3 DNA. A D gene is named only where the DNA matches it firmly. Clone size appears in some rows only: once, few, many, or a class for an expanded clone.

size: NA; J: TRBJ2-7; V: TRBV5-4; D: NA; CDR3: CASSPVGAAREQYF; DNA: TGTGCCAGCAGCCCGGTGGGGGCGGCAAGGGAGCAGTACTTC
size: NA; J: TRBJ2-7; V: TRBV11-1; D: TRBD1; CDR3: CASSRTSGTGTYEQYF; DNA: TGTGCCAGCAGCAGAACTTCCGGGACAGGGACCTACGAGCAGTACTTC
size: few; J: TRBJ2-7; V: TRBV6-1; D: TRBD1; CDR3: CASSEVGTGGYEQYF; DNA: TGTGCCAGCAGTGAGGTAGGGACAGGGGGCTACGAGCAGTACTTC
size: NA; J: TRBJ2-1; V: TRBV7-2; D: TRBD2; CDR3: CASSGRGSGVLNEQFF; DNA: TGTGCCAGCAGCGGTAGGGGTAGCGGGGTTTTGAATGAGCAGTTCTTC
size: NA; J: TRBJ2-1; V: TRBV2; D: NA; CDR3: CATTRLGPSYNEQFF; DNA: TGTGCCACTACCAGACTAGGCCCATCCTACAATGAGCAGTTCTTC
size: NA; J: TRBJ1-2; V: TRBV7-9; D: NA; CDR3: CASSLGQNYGYTF; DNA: TGTGCCAGCAGCTTAGGACAGAACTATGGCTACACCTTC
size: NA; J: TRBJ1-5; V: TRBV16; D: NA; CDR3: CASSQRRQPQHF; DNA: TGTGCCAGCAGCCAAAGGAGGCAGCCCCAGCATTTT
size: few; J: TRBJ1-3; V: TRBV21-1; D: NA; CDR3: CASSKGGGPSGNTIYF; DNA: TGTGCCAGCAGCAAAGGAGGGGGCCCCTCTGGAAACACCATATATTTT
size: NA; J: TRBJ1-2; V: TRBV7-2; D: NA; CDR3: CASSIGAGYTF; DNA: TGTGCCAGCAGCATAGGGGCTGGCTACACCTTC
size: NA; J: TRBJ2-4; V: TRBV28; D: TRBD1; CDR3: CASSPDRGVRNIQYF; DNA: TGTGCCAGCAGCCCCGACAGGGGGGTGCGAAACATTCAGTACTTC
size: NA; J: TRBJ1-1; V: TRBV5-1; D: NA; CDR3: CASSFLGTRDTEAFF; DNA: TGCGCCAGCAGCTTCCTCGGGACTCGGGACACTGAAGCTTTCTTT
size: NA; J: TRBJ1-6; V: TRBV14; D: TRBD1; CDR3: CASSQTGTVYNSPLHF; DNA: TGTGCCAGCAGCCAGACCGGGACAGTTTATAATTCACCCCTCCACTTT
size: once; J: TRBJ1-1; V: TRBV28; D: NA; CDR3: CASTPRTDLNTEAFF; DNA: TGTGCCAGCACCCCCAGGACAGATTTGAACACTGAAGCTTTCTTT
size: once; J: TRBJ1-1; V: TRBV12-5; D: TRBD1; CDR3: CASGFGQGLEAFF; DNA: TGTGCTAGTGGTTTCGGACAGGGCCTGGAAGCTTTCTTT
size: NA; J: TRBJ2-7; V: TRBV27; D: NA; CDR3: CASSKSRQAYEQYF; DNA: TGTGCCAGCAGTAAATCCAGACAGGCCTACGAGCAGTACTTC
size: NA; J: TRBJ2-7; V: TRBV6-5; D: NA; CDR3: CASKHTSREGEQYF; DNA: TGTGCCAGCAAGCACACCAGCAGGGAAGGGGAGCAGTACTTC
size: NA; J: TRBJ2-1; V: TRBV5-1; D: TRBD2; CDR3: CASSPHSSGSNNEQFF; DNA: TGCGCCAGCAGCCCCCACTCTAGCGGGAGTAACAATGAGCAGTTCTTC
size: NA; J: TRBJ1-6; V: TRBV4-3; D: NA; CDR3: CASSGSAENSPLHF; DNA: TGCGCCAGCAGCGGAAGTGCGGAGAATTCACCCCTCCACTTT
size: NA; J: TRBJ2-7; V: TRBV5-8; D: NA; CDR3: CASSFQGRYEQYF; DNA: TGTGCCAGCAGCTTCCAAGGGAGGTACGAGCAGTACTTC
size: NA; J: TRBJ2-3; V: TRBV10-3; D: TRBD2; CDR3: CAISESAGGPDTQYF; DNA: TGTGCCATCAGTGAGTCGGCGGGAGGGCCAGATACGCAGTATTTT
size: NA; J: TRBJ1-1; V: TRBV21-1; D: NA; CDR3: CASSERRRGRKVGKNTEAFF; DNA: TGTGCCAGCAGTGAAAGGCGCAGGGGACGCAAGGTGGGTAAGAACACTGAAGCTTTCTTT
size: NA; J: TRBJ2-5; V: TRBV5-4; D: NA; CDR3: CASSLGYGRETQYF; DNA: TGTGCCAGCAGCTTGGGTTACGGGCGGGAGACCCAGTACTTC
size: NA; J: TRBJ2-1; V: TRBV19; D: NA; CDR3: CASSIDGSSYNEQFF; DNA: TGTGCCAGTAGTATAGACGGTTCGAGCTACAATGAGCAGTTCTTC
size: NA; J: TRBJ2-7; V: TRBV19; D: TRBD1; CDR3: CASSSDPDRGTYEQYF; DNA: TGTGCCAGTAGCTCGGACCCGGACAGGGGAACCTACGAGCAGTACTTC
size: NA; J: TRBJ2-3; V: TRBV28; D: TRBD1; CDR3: CASRGQGVNTQYF; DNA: TGTGCCAGCAGGGGACAGGGGGTTAATACGCAGTATTTT
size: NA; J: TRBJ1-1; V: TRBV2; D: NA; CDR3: CASSLPRAGRQNTEAFF; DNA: TGTGCCAGCAGTTTACCAAGGGCGGGACGGCAGAACACTGAAGCTTTCTTT
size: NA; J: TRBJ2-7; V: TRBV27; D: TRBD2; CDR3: CASSLGGGAGGRYEQYF; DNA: TGTGCCAGCAGTTTGGGCGGCGGGGCGGGAGGGCGGTACGAGCAGTACTTC
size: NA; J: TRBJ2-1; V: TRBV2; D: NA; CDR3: CASSWGTLSYNEQFF; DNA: TGTGCCAGCAGTTGGGGGACACTCTCCTACAATGAGCAGTTCTTC
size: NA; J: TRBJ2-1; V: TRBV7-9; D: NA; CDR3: CASSLTRSLEQFF; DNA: TGTGCCAGCAGCTTAACACGCAGTCTCGAGCAGTTCTTC
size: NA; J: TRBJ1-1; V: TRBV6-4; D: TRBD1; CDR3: CASSDIIGQGGNTEAFF; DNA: TGTGCCAGCAGTGACATAATAGGACAGGGAGGGAACACTGAAGCTTTCTTT
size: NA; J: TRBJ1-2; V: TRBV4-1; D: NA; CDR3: CASSQVAGSYGYTF; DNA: TGCGCCAGCAGCCAAGTGGCAGGGAGCTATGGCTACACCTTC
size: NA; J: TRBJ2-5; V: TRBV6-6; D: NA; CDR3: CASSLGQQETQYF; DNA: TGTGCCAGCAGTTTAGGGCAGCAAGAGACCCAGTACTTC
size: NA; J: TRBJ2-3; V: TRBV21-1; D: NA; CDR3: CASSKRGGAEDPSTDTQYF; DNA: TGTGCCAGCAGCAAAAGGGGTGGGGCTGAAGATCCCTCCACAGATACGCAGTATTTT
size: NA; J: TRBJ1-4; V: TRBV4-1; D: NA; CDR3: CASSLMTGSAEKLFF; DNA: TGCGCCAGCAGCCTAATGACAGGTTCGGCTGAAAAACTGTTTTTT
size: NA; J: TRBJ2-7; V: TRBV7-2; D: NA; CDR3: CASSGPIPYEQYF; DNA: TGTGCCAGCAGCGGACCAATACCATACGAGCAGTACTTC
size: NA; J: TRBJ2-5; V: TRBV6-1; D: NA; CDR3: CASSEVEGLGETQYF; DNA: TGTGCCAGCAGTGAAGTGGAGGGGTTGGGGGAGACCCAGTACTTC
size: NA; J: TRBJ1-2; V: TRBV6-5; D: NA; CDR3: CASSYSRGIGYTF; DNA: TGTGCCAGCAGTTACTCGCGAGGGATTGGCTACACCTTC
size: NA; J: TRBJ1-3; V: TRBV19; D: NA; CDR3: CASSIRARIRGNTIYF; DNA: TGTGCCAGTAGTATTCGGGCCCGGATTAGGGGAAACACCATATATTTT
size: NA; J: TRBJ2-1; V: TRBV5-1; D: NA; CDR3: CASSLRGTYNNEQFF; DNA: TGCGCCAGCAGCTTGCGGGGGACGTACAACAATGAGCAGTTCTTC
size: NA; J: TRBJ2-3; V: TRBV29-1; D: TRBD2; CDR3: CSGDARGGEDTQYF; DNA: TGCAGCGGTGACGCCCGGGGGGGCGAAGATACGCAGTATTTT